This TCR beta chain originates from a study of blood T cells in healthy people across ages. Whole-study results and caveats: Any changes in expanded clonotypes were possibly confounded, as donor CMV status remained unknown. Long-lived donors carried more naive CD4+ cells and greater diversity than aged donors.

A J-beta primer mix and a sample-barcoded 5' primer were used in a second PCR of roughly 6 to 12 cycles. TCRdb reprocessed the 5' RACE reads with MiXCR, giving one entry per CDR3 protein. This sample has under 1,000,000 distinct CDR3 sequences, with less than 60% found just once. This CDR3 has 12 residues. V lost 1 base and J lost 8, with 6 bases in between. CDR1 and CDR2 (germline): SGHTA, FQGNSA. This clonotype was detected only a few times. Its antigen remains unidentified. Sequenced input: blood. V is TRBV7-2 and J is TRBJ1-5; D gene uncertain. The sequence was obtained from a man of 80 years or more in good health. CDR3 in amino acids: CASSLDLEPQHF. The CDR3 coding sequence is TGTGCCAGCAGCTTAGATTTAGAGCCCCAGCATTTT.